This T cell receptor beta chain was identified in a study of cytomegalovirus exposure and HLA in healthy donors. General study points: A list of 150 or so TCR beta chains associated with cytomegalovirus was given.

The CDR3 loop spans 13 amino acids. V lost 6 bases and J 6 bases, leaving 15 bases between the germline ends. Germline V lookup: CDR1 MNHEY, CDR2 SVGAGI. Amplification used 60 Vbeta primers and 13 Jbeta primers. This table comes from immunoSEQ multiplex PCR, and its TCRdb copy is limited to in-frame clones, with some not included. The sample's table shows fewer than 150,000 clones. As concerns this clone: Its antigen is not identified.

The specimen sequenced was PBMCs. The chain recombines TRBV6-5 with TRBJ2-7, with D possibly being TRBD2 (6 bases). This clonotype was sampled from a man in his forties or fifties in good health and CMV-seronegative. The CDR3 spells CASSDVWGGEQYF. DNA of the CDR3: TGTGCCAGCAGCGACGTCTGGGGAGGCGAGCAGTACTTC.